This entry is about one T cell receptor beta chain. The data are from a study of blood T cell repertoires in COVID-19. V dropped 4 bases and J dropped 0 bases, with 12 bases sitting between them. Per germline, CDR1 KGHSY and CDR2 FQNENV. This CDR3 is 15 amino acids long. Clones were read by immunoSEQ multiplex PCR, and TCRdb kept only the in-frame ones, dropping some. Among about 190,000 clones listed, less than 85% were seen once. The rearrangement uses TRBV16 and TRBJ1-2; no definite D call. The clonotype was recovered from a woman aged 50 to 60 with acute or convalescent COVID-19. The sample taken for sequencing was peripheral blood. The CDR3 nucleotides read TGTGCCAGCAGCCCTTCAAGACTTTCTAACTATGGCTACACCTTC. As protein: CASSPSRLSNYGYTF.